This T cell receptor beta chain was sequenced during a study of T cells after posttransplantation cyclophosphamide. Sequencing used immunoSEQ multiplex PCR; TCRdb keeps in-frame clones, though not all of them. Found here are 15,000 to 20,000 clones, around 94% of them singletons; the top ten hold 0.45% to 0.65%. Study-level points and caveats: TRB overlap between skin or GI tissue T cells and blood was limited. Recipient CMV seropositivity and CMV reactivation strongly tracked TRB clonality. Donor-recipient repertoire similarity was low at 1-2 months, rising over year one.

In the case of this clone: The antigen is undetermined.

Busulfan-fludarabine conditioning, marrow transplant, and cyclophosphamide on days +3 and +4 were administered. The germline V and J ends were trimmed by 5 bases and 4 bases, with 20 bases remaining between them. Germline CDR1 is SGHVS and CDR2 is FQNEAQ. There are 16 residues in the CDR3. This chain connects TRBV7-8 to TRBJ1-2; perhaps TRBD1 as D (5 bases). The receptor was isolated from a male patient between 60 and 69 years old who received an allogeneic stem cell transplant from a related donor and was CMV-positive. These T cells may partly come from the graft donor. Specimen: CD4+ T cells sorted from blood, collected after allogeneic stem cell transplant with posttransplant cyclophosphamide. CDR3 sequence: CASSTRGRGRGYGYTF. The CDR3, as DNA: TGTGCCAGCAGCACCCGGGGGAGGGGCCGGGGCTATGGCTACACCTTC.